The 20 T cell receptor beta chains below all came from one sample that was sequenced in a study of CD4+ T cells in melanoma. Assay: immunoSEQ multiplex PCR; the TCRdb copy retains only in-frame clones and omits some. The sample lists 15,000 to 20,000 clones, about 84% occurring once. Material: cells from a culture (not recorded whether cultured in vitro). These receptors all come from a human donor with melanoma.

CDR3 coding DNA: TGTGCCAGCGGACTAGCGGCGAACACCGGGGAGCTGTTTTTT. Its translation: CASGLAANTGELFF. This chain links TRBV7-3 with TRBJ2-2, with 10 bases matching TRBD2. The CDR3 totals 14 residues. V gave up 8 bases and J gave up 0 bases; unmatched junction bases: 0. Germline V gives CDR1 SGHTA, CDR2 FQGTGA.

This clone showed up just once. The CDR3: CASSGQARTSVYGYTF. The CDR3 DNA sequence: TGTGCCAGCAGCGGGCAGGCTCGGACGTCCGTCTATGGCTACACCTTC. The chain employs TRBV7-8 and TRBJ1-2; no firm D call. V lost 5 bases and J 4 bases, leaving 20 bases between the germline ends. This CDR3 contains 16 residues. Germline V gene lookup returns CDR1 SGHVS and CDR2 FQNEAQ. The full variable domain, in which reference TRBV7-8 and TRBJ1-2 provide the parts outside the CDR3, is GAGVSQSPRYKVAKRGQDVALRCDPISGHVSLFWYQQALGQGPEFLTYFQNEAQLDKSGLPSDRFFAERPEGSVSTLKIQRTQQEDSAVYLCASSGQARTSVYGYTFGSGTRLTVV.

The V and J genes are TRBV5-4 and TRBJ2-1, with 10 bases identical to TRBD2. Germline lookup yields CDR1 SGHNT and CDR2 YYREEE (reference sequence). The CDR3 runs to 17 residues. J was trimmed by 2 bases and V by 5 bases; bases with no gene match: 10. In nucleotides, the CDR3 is TGTGCCAGCAGTCAACTAGCGGGATCAAGCGCCTACAATGAGCAGTTCTTC. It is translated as CASSQLAGSSAYNEQFF.

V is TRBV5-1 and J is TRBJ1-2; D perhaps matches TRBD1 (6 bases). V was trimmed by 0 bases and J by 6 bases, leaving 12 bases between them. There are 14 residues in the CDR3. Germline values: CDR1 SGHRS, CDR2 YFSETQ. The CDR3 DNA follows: TGCGCCAGCAGCTTGGTCGGGCAGGGGAATGGCTACACCTTC. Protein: CASSLVGQGNGYTF.

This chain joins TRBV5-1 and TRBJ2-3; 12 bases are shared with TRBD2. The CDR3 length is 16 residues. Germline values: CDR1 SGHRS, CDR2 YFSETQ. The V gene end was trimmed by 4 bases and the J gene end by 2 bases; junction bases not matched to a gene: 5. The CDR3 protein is CASSPGTSGPTDTQYF. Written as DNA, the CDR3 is TGCGCCAGCAGCCCTGGGACTAGCGGGCCCACAGATACGCAGTATTTT.

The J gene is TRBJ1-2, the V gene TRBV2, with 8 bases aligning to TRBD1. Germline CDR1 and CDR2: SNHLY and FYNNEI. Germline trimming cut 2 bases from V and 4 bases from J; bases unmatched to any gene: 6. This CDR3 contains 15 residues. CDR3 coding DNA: TGTGCCAGCAGTGAATCAAGGACAGGGCTCTATGGCTACACCTTC. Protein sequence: CASSESRTGLYGYTF.

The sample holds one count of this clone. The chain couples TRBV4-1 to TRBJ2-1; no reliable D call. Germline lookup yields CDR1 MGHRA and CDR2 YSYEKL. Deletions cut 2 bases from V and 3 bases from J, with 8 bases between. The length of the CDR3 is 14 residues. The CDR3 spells CASSQQLGYNEQFF. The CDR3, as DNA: TGCGCCAGCAGCCAACAGCTCGGCTACAATGAGCAGTTCTTC.

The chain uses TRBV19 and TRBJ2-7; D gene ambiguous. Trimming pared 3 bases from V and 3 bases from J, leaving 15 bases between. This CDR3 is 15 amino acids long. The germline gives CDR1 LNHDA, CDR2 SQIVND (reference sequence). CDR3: CASSITLSVIYEQYF. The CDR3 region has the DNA TGTGCCAGTAGTATTACATTGAGCGTAATCTACGAGCAGTACTTC.

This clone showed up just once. Written as DNA, the CDR3 is TGTGCCACGGGGAGAAACTATGGCTACACCTTC. Residues: CATGRNYGYTF. The chain is built from TRBV6-5 and TRBJ1-2; D is ambiguous. This CDR3 contains 11 residues. Per the germline V gene, CDR1 is MNHEY and CDR2 is SVGAGI. Trimming shortened V by 10 bases and J by 2 bases, and 8 bases separated the two germline ends.

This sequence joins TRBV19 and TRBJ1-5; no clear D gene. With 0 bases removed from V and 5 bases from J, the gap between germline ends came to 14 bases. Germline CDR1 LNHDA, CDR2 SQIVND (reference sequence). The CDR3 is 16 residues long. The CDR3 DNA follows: TGTGCCAGTAGTATAGAGCGGCGTAAGGGAGATCAGCCCCAGCATTTT. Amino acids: CASSIERRKGDQPQHF.

The CDR3 DNA follows: TGTGCCAGCAGTGATGAACAGGGGGGAGAGACCCAGTACTTC. Translation gives CASSDEQGGETQYF. The chain has TRBV2 and TRBJ2-5, with 8 bases fitting TRBD1. Germline values: CDR1 SNHLY, CDR2 FYNNEI. This CDR3 contains 14 residues. V was pared by 3 bases and J by 4 bases, with 4 bases of the junction left unmatched.

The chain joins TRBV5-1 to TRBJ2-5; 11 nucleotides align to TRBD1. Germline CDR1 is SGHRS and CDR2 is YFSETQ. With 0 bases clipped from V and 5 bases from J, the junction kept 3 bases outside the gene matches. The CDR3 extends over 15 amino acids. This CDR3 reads CASSLGGQGAETQYF. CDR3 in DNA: TGCGCCAGCAGCTTGGGTGGACAGGGGGCGGAGACCCAGTACTTC.

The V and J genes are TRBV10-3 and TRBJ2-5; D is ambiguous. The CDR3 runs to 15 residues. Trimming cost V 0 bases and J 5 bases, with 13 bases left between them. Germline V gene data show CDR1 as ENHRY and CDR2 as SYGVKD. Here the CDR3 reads CAISESARTRETQYF. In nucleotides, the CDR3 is TGTGCCATCAGTGAGTCCGCGAGGACCCGGGAGACCCAGTACTTC.

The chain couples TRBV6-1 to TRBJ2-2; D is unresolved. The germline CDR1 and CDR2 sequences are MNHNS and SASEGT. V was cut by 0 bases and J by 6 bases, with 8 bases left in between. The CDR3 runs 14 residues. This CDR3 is CASSEALGPGELFF. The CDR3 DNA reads TGTGCCAGCAGTGAAGCCCTAGGCCCCGGGGAGCTGTTTTTT.

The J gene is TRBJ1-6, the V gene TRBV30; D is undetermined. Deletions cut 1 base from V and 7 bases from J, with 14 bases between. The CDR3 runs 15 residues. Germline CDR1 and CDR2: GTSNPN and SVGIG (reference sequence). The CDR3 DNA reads TGTGCCTGGAGTGGAGGTAGGGCAGCGAATTCACCCCTCCACTTT. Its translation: CAWSGGRAANSPLHF.

DNA for the CDR3: TGTGCCAGCATCGCGACCACCCCTGCGAGGGGCTACACCTTC. Translated: CASIATTPARGYTF. V gene TRBV19 combines with J gene TRBJ1-2, with D unclear. V dropped 9 bases and J dropped 8 bases, with 22 bases sitting between them. The length of the CDR3 is 14 residues. CDR1 and CDR2 (germline): LNHDA, SQIVND (reference sequence).

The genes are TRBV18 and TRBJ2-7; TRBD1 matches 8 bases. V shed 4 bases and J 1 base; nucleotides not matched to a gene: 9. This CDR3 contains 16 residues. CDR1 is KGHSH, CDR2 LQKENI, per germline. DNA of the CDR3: TGTGCCAGCTCACAATCTGGGACAGGAAAATCCTACGAGCAGTACTTC. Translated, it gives CASSQSGTGKSYEQYF. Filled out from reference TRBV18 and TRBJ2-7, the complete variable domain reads NAGVMQNPRHLVRRRGQEARLRCSPMKGHSHVYWYRQLPEEGLKFMVYLQKENIIDESGMPKERFSAEFPKEGPSILRIQQVVRGDSAAYFCASSQSGTGKSYEQYFGPGTRLTVT.

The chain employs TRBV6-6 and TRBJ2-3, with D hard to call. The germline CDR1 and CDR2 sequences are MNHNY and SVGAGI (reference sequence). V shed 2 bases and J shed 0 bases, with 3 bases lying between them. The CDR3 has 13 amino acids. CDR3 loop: CASSYGSTDTQYF. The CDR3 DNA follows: TGTGCCAGCAGTTACGGAAGCACAGATACGCAGTATTTT.

The CDR3 spells CASSSGARNTIYF. CDR3 bases: TGTGCCAGCAGCTCAGGAGCCCGAAACACCATATATTTT. The chain combines TRBV7-6 with TRBJ1-3; D unresolved. The CDR3 has 13 amino acids. CDR1 is SGHVS, CDR2 FNYEAQ, per germline. Trimming took 4 bases from V and 5 from J, leaving 9 bases between them.

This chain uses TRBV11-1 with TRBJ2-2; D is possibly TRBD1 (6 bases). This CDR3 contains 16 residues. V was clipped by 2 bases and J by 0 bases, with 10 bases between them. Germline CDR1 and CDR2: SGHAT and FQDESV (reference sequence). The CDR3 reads CASSLSEGANTGELFF. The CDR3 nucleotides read TGTGCCAGCAGCTTATCAGAGGGGGCGAACACCGGGGAGCTGTTTTTT.